The 24 T cell receptor beta chains below all came from one sample that was sequenced in a study of blood T cell repertoires in COVID-19. Sequencing was performed with immunoSEQ multiplex PCR; in TCRdb, only in-frame clones are kept and a portion is missing. The sample holds 60,000 or so clones; about 81% are singletons and the top ten take about 15%. Specimen: peripheral blood. Source of these receptors: a man at least 80 years old with acute or convalescent COVID-19.

The CDR3 DNA sequence: TGCGCCAGCAGCTTGGGACAGTATAATTCACCCCTCCACTTT. Translated: CASSLGQYNSPLHF. The gene calls are TRBV5-1 and TRBJ1-6; tentatively, D is TRBD1 (5 bases). The CDR3 contains 14 residues. With 0 bases removed from V and 4 bases from J, the gap between germline ends came to 5 bases. Germline V CDR1 and CDR2: SGHRS, YFSETQ.

The sample holds a few counts of this clone. V and J are TRBV7-9 and TRBJ1-5, with 8 positions matching TRBD1. Germline CDR1 reads SEHNR; CDR2 reads FQNEAQ (reference sequence). The CDR3 is made up of 16 amino acids. The ends lost 1 base at V and 4 bases at J; junction bases unmatched: 6. CDR3 DNA: TGTGCCAGCAGCTTAGGGACCGGGACAGGTAATCAGCCCCAGCATTTT. Translation: CASSLGTGTGNQPQHF.

The V gene is TRBV6-5, the J gene TRBJ2-7; possible D gene TRBD2, 5 bases. The germline CDR1 and CDR2 sequences are MNHEY and SVGAGI. V lost 2 bases, J lost 4 bases, and 12 bases lay in between. CDR3 size: 14 residues. The CDR3 is CASSYGVVAYEQYF. CDR3 in DNA: TGTGCCAGCAGTTACGGGGTAGTAGCGTACGAGCAGTACTTC.

As to this clone: Germline and junction disagree at one end, which may indicate a read error. The rearrangement links TRBV7-7 to TRBJ2-3; 14 bases align to TRBD2. This CDR3 spans 15 amino acids. In germline, CDR1 is SSHAT, CDR2 FNYEAQ (reference sequence). The CDR3 DNA is TGTGCTAGCAGCGCGGGACTAGCGGGGGCCCGGAGGCAGTATTTT. Translated, it gives CASSAGLAGARRQYF.

J is TRBJ2-5 and V is TRBV3-1 (or the pseudogene TRBV3-2), with 11 bases matching TRBD2. V lost 0 bases and J lost 6; bases outside the gene matches: 9. This CDR3 has 17 residues. CDR1 is LGHDT, CDR2 YNNKEL, per germline (reference sequence). CDR3 nucleotides: TGTGCCAGCAGCCAAGAGAGTATTAGCGGGGGGGCGAAGACCCAGTACTTC. This codes for CASSQESISGGAKTQYF.

This clone was observed a single time. This rearrangement joins TRBV10-1 to TRBJ1-2, with a possible D match to TRBD1 (6 bases). This CDR3 comprises 15 residues. In germline, CDR1 is WNHNN, CDR2 SYGVQD (reference sequence). V lost 3 bases and J lost 2, with 13 bases in between. CDR3 coding DNA: TGCGCCAGCAGTGAAGGTGGCGGGGGCAACTATGGCTACACCTTC. This encodes CASSEGGGGNYGYTF.

The chain recombines TRBV19 with TRBJ2-1; TRBD1 matches at 7 bases. Looked up from germline, CDR1 is LNHDA and CDR2 is SQIVND (reference sequence). V gave up 3 bases and J gave up 7 bases; unmatched junction bases: 18. This CDR3 comprises 18 residues. Here the CDR3 DNA reads TGTGCCAGTAGTATTCCCTTGAGACAGGGAATAGTGCCGAATGAGCAGTTCTTC. This codes for CASSIPLRQGIVPNEQFF.

The chain carries TRBV7-8 and TRBJ1-2; 7 nucleotides match TRBD1. Germline CDR1 SGHVS, CDR2 FQNEAQ. The CDR3 is made up of 13 amino acids. After removal of 5 bases from V and 7 bases from J, the junction contained 7 bases not matched to a gene. This CDR3 reads CASSPRQGIGYTF. The CDR3 region has the DNA TGTGCCAGCAGCCCTCGACAGGGCATTGGCTACACCTTC.

CDR3 protein: CASSQGRTGPNTEAFF. For the CDR3, the DNA is TGTGCCAGCAGCCAGGGACGGACAGGGCCTAACACTGAAGCTTTCTTT. The chain joins TRBV3-1 (or the pseudogene TRBV3-2) to TRBJ1-1, with 8 bases lining up with TRBD1. This CDR3 comprises 16 residues. Germline V gene data show CDR1 as LGHDT and CDR2 as YNNKEL (reference sequence). V lost 3 bases to trimming and J lost 2 bases; unmatched junction nucleotides: 8.

This clone was seen only once. This chain uses TRBV20-1 with TRBJ2-3; D is undetermined. There are 11 residues in the CDR3. Deletions cut 2 bases from V and 6 bases from J, with 6 bases between. Germline loops: CDR1 DFQATT, CDR2 SNEGSKA (reference sequence). This chain's CDR3 is CSARRSDTQYF. DNA of the CDR3: TGCAGTGCTAGACGGAGTGATACGCAGTATTTT.

The CDR3 DNA reads TGTGCCAGCAGTCCCACAGATGTTCGGCAGCCCCAGCATTTT. Protein: CASSPTDVRQPQHF. V gene TRBV27 combines with J gene TRBJ1-5; D not resolved. V lost 5 bases, J lost 7 bases, and 15 bases lay in between. The V gene's germline CDR1 is MNHEY and CDR2 SMNVEV (reference sequence). The CDR3 is 14 amino acids.

This chain links TRBV24-1 with TRBJ1-5; no firm D call. The germline CDR1 and CDR2 sequences are KGHDR and SFDVKD. This CDR3 is 13 amino acids long. Trimming shortened V by 3 bases and J by 7 bases, and 9 bases separated the two germline ends. The CDR3 DNA reads as TGTGCCACCAGTGATGTACGGGGACAGCCCCAGCATTTT. The encoded protein is CATSDVRGQPQHF.

The V and J genes are TRBV18 and TRBJ1-2; D may be TRBD1 (5 bases). The germline V and J ends were trimmed by 0 bases and 2 bases, with 13 bases remaining between them. The CDR3 consists of 16 residues. Looked up from germline, CDR1 is KGHSH and CDR2 is LQKENI. The CDR3 loop reads CASSPPQAGGNYGYTF. CDR3 sequence (DNA): TGTGCCAGCTCACCACCACAGGCCGGGGGGAACTATGGCTACACCTTC.

This chain joins TRBV19 and TRBJ1-1; 7 bases align to TRBD1. V lost 5 bases and J lost 2; bases outside the gene matches: 8. The CDR3 spans 15 residues. Germline CDR1 and CDR2: LNHDA and SQIVND (reference sequence). As DNA, the CDR3 is TGTGCCAGTAGTCGGGACCGGACAGGTAACACTGAAGCTTTCTTT. It codes for CASSRDRTGNTEAFF. Filled out from reference TRBV19 and TRBJ1-1, the complete variable domain reads DGGITQSPKYLFRKEGQNVTLSCEQNLNHDAMYWYRQDPGQGLRLIYYSQIVNDFQKGDIAEGYSVSREKKESFPLTVTSAQKNPTAFYLCASSRDRTGNTEAFFGQGTRLTVV.

The V gene is TRBV6-5, the J gene TRBJ1-2, with 8 bases matching TRBD1. Trimming took 3 bases from V and 3 from J; bases not matched to a gene: 9. In germline, CDR1 is MNHEY, CDR2 SVGAGI. This CDR3 region has 16 residues. The CDR3 nucleotides read TGTGCCAGCAGTTATGAGGACAGGGATCCCGACTATGGCTACACCTTC. Residues: CASSYEDRDPDYGYTF.

The chain combines TRBV30 with TRBJ2-1, with D perhaps TRBD1 (5 bases). CDR1 GTSNPN and CDR2 SVGIG come from the germline V gene (reference sequence). V lost 7 bases and J lost 7, with 11 bases in between. CDR3 length: 11 amino acids. The CDR3 spells CAFSRANEQFF. The DNA of the CDR3 is TGTGCCTTCAGCAGGGCTAATGAGCAGTTCTTC.

J is TRBJ1-3 and V is TRBV5-1, with a weak D call TRBD1 (6 bases). Germline loops: CDR1 SGHRS, CDR2 YFSETQ. The V gene lost 4 bases and the J gene lost 2 bases, with 10 bases spanning the gap. This CDR3 is built from 14 residues. This CDR3 is CASSPGTTGNTIYF. CDR3 nucleotides: TGCGCCAGCAGCCCCGGGACAACTGGAAACACCATATATTTT.

This clone is a singleton in its sample. This chain joins TRBV14 and TRBJ1-2; D gene uncertain. V lost 0 bases and J lost 6, with 8 bases in between. CDR3 length: 13 residues. Germline values: CDR1 SGHDN, CDR2 FVKESK. CDR3: CASSQDFRNGYTF. The CDR3 DNA sequence: TGTGCCAGCAGCCAAGATTTCCGTAATGGCTACACCTTC.

This chain connects TRBV5-1 to TRBJ2-3; 8 nucleotides align to TRBD1. Germline CDR1 SGHRS, CDR2 YFSETQ. Unmatched junction bases numbered 6, after V lost 4 bases and J lost 2 bases. The CDR3 sequence is 15 residues long. The CDR3 loop reads CASSLGQANTDTQYF. CDR3 DNA: TGCGCCAGCAGCCTGGGACAGGCAAACACAGATACGCAGTATTTT.

The V and J genes are TRBV4-1 and TRBJ2-5, with 7 bases identical to TRBD2. The CDR3 contains 15 residues. Germline assignment: CDR1 MGHRA and CDR2 YSYEKL. Unmatched junction bases numbered 10, after V lost 4 bases and J lost 5 bases. CDR3 sequence: CASSREGGVRETQYF. The CDR3 DNA sequence: TGCGCCAGCAGCCGCGAGGGAGGGGTTCGGGAGACCCAGTACTTC.

The rearrangement joins TRBV11-3 to TRBJ2-1, with 8 bases fitting TRBD1. J gave up 8 bases and V 5 bases, and 8 bases lay outside the gene matches. The CDR3 sequence is 14 residues long. Germline CDR1 is SGHNT and CDR2 is YENEEA. CDR3 loop: CASSRQGSFDEQFF. Written as DNA, the CDR3 is TGTGCCAGCAGCCGACAGGGGTCTTTCGATGAGCAGTTCTTC. The full variable domain, with the rest looked up from reference TRBV11-3 and TRBJ2-1, is EAGVVQSPRYKIIEKKQPVAFWCNPISGHNTLYWYLQNLGQGPELLIRYENEEAVDDSQLPKDRFSAERLKGVDSTLKIQPAELGDSAVYLCASSRQGSFDEQFFGPGTRLTVL.

This clone was counted a few times. The chain is built from TRBV2 and TRBJ1-1; 7 bases match TRBD1. CDR1 SNHLY and CDR2 FYNNEI come from the germline V gene. Trimming cost V 8 bases and J 0 bases; bases outside gene matches: 6. The CDR3 length is 14 residues. The CDR3 region has the DNA TGTGCCAGCGACAGGACAGGCGTGAACACTGAAGCTTTCTTT. Protein product: CASDRTGVNTEAFF.

V is TRBV5-1 and J is TRBJ2-3, with 13 bases matching TRBD2. J lost 7 bases, V lost 2 bases, and 7 bases had no gene match. Germline V gene data show CDR1 as SGHRS and CDR2 as YFSETQ. This CDR3 region has 16 residues. The CDR3, as DNA: TGCGCCAGCAGCTTTACTAGCGGGGGGGCATCAAATACGCAGTATTTT. It is translated as CASSFTSGGASNTQYF.

The chain is built from TRBV11-1 and TRBJ2-7, with 8 bases that match TRBD1. The germline gives CDR1 SGHAT, CDR2 FQDESV (reference sequence). V lost 6 bases, J lost 0 bases, and 1 base stayed unmatched. The CDR3 loop spans 13 amino acids. The CDR3 DNA reads TGTGCCAGCAGGGGGACAGGCTCCTACGAGCAGTACTTC. Protein: CASRGTGSYEQYF.